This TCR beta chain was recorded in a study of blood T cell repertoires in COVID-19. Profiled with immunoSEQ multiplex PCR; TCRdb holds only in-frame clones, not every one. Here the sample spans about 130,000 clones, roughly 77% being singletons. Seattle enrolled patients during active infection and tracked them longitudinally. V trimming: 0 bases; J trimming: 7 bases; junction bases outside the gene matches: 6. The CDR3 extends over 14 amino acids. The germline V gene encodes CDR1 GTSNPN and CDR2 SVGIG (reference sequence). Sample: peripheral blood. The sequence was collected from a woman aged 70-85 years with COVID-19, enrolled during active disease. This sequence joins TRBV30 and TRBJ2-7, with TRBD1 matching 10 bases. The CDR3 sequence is CAWSVGQGTLEQYF. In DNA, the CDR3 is TGTGCCTGGAGTGTGGGACAGGGGACCTTGGAGCAGTACTTC.